The T cell receptor beta chain described here comes from a study of cytomegalovirus exposure and HLA in healthy donors. Overall study findings and caveats: Later on, an analysis tied roughly 17,000 TCR beta sequences to HLA alleles at 0.05 false discovery rate. TCR beta chains numbering more than 150 were designated cytomegalovirus-associated.

Whereas donors were nominally healthy upon sampling, unrecorded immune exposures were probable. The PCR contained 60 Vbeta and 13 Jbeta primers. As handled by the study authors: It was a later analysis that counted about 80 million unique TCR beta chains, of which some 10 million were shared. Assay: immunoSEQ multiplex PCR; the TCRdb copy retains only in-frame clones and omits some. V, J and clone size reflect that table, while D and trimming were determined from the DNA. This sample yields over 100,000 clones, of which over 65% are seen a single time; 3.3% belongs to the top ten. CDR1 is SNHLY and CDR2 is FYNNEI in the germline V gene. The CDR3 extends over 13 amino acids. V lost 6 bases to trimming and J lost 6 bases; unmatched junction nucleotides: 5. Comments on this clone: Its antigen is currently unknown.

The sample taken for sequencing was PBMCs. The clonotype was recovered from a woman aged 25 to 39 in good health and CMV-seropositive. The chain carries TRBV2 and TRBJ2-7; 10 bases map to TRBD1. The CDR3 spells CASRRDRGPEQYF. The CDR3 bases are TGTGCCAGCAGGAGGGACAGGGGCCCCGAGCAGTACTTC.